The 14 T cell receptor beta chains below all came from one sample that was sequenced in a study of cytomegalovirus exposure and HLA in healthy donors. Primers included in the PCR were 60 Vbeta and 13 Jbeta primers. Sequenced by immunoSEQ multiplex PCR; TCRdb stores in-frame clones only, minus some. The sample lists around 150,000 clones, around 74% occurring once. The sequencing sample was made of PBMCs. These receptors were taken from a woman aged 25 to 39 in good health and CMV-seronegative.

In this sample, this clone turned up a few times. This sequence joins TRBV5-5 and TRBJ2-5, with D possibly TRBD1 on 6 matching bases. Trimming shortened V by 5 bases and J by 5 bases, and 22 bases separated the two germline ends. Germline CDR1 is SGHKS and CDR2 is YYEKEE (reference sequence). The CDR3 runs 16 residues. As DNA, the CDR3 is TGTGCCAGCAGATACCGGGACACCCAGGGCGAGGAGACCCAGTACTTC. It encodes CASRYRDTQGEETQYF. The full variable domain, with the rest looked up from reference TRBV5-5 and TRBJ2-5, is DAGVTQSPTHLIKTRGQQVTLRCSPISGHKSVSWYQQVLGQGPQFIFQYYEKEERGRGNFPDRFSARQFPNYSSELNVNALLLGDSALYLCASRYRDTQGEETQYFGPGTRLLVL.

Only a few counts were recorded for this clone. The CDR3 coding sequence is TGCGCCAGCAGCTCGGGACAACTGAACACTGAAGCTTTCTTT. The encoded protein is CASSSGQLNTEAFF. V usage is TRBV5-1 and J usage is TRBJ1-1; the D gene is possibly TRBD1 (6 bases). This CDR3 is built from 14 residues. The V end lost 3 bases, the J end lost 0 bases, and 9 bases lay between the germline ends. Germline V CDR1 and CDR2: SGHRS, YFSETQ.

V is TRBV2 and J is TRBJ2-1; perhaps TRBD2 as D (7 bases). V was shortened by 11 bases and J by 0 bases, with 14 bases between the two germline ends. In germline, CDR1 is SNHLY, CDR2 FYNNEI. This CDR3 is 14 amino acids long. DNA of the CDR3: TGTGCCGGACAGCGGGGAAGCTCCTACAATGAGCAGTTCTTC. It translates to CAGQRGSSYNEQFF.

This clone appeared a few times. V usage is TRBV7-2 and J usage is TRBJ2-1; 7 bases are shared with TRBD2. V was pared by 1 base and J by 8 bases, with 8 bases of the junction left unmatched. Germline loops: CDR1 SGHTA, CDR2 FQGNSA. This CDR3 spans 15 amino acids. Here the CDR3 reads CASSLGGAGVYEQFF. The CDR3 DNA is TGTGCCAGCAGCTTAGGTGGCGCGGGGGTCTATGAGCAGTTCTTC.

CDR3: CSANKQGEGQYF. As DNA, the CDR3 is TGCAGCGCCAATAAACAGGGAGAAGGGCAGTACTTC. The chain couples TRBV29-1 to TRBJ2-7; D is perhaps TRBD1 (6 bases). The CDR3 runs 12 residues. Germline V CDR1 and CDR2: SQVTM, ANQGSEA. V lost 7 bases, J lost 9 bases, and 19 bases lay in between.

This clone showed up just once. The chain carries TRBV9 and TRBJ2-5; D perhaps matches TRBD2 (5 bases). The J call may not be correct, given that the DNA end is closer to TRBJ2-7. Germline CDR1 SGDLS, CDR2 YYNGEE. The CDR3 extends over 13 amino acids. CDR3 nucleotide sequence: TGTGCCAGCAGTAACGCGGCGGGTTTCGAGCAGTACTTC. It encodes CASSNAAGFEQYF.

The chain is built from TRBV11-1 and TRBJ2-2, with TRBD2 matching 14 bases. The CDR3 has 17 amino acids. CDR1 is SGHAT, CDR2 FQDESV, per germline (reference sequence). V shed 8 bases and J 0 bases; nucleotides not matched to a gene: 5. This chain's CDR3 is CASGGTSGGTNTGELFF. CDR3 DNA sequence: TGTGCCAGCGGGGGGACTAGCGGGGGCACGAACACCGGGGAGCTGTTTTTT.

The rearrangement joins TRBV5-6 to TRBJ2-3, with TRBD2 as a possible D gene (5 bases). The length of the CDR3 is 16 residues. V was clipped by 2 bases and J by 3 bases, with 16 bases between them. Germline CDR1 is SGHDT and CDR2 is YYEEEE. This CDR3 reads CASSFFDTTGTDTQYF. The DNA of the CDR3 is TGTGCCAGCAGCTTTTTTGACACCACGGGGACAGATACGCAGTATTTT.

This clone was found a few times. The chain uses TRBV5-4 and TRBJ2-7; D perhaps matches TRBD2 (5 bases). The CDR3 is made up of 13 amino acids. Per germline, CDR1 SGHNT and CDR2 YYREEE (reference sequence). The ends were cut back, 4 bases at V and 2 bases at J, with 10 bases in the middle. DNA for the CDR3: TGTGCCAGCAGCCCGGGGATTGCCTACGAGCAGTACTTC. Its protein product is CASSPGIAYEQYF.

CDR3 DNA: TGCGCCAGCAGCCCCGGGACAGGGACAGGTGAGCAGTACTTC. It is translated as CASSPGTGTGEQYF. The chain employs TRBV5-1 and TRBJ2-5, with 9 positions matching TRBD1. In germline, CDR1 is SGHRS, CDR2 YFSETQ. V lost 4 bases and J lost 11; bases outside the gene matches: 12. CDR3 length: 14 residues. The full variable domain, its missing parts supplied by reference TRBV5-1 and TRBJ2-5, is KAGVTQTPRYLIKTRGQQVTLSCSPISGHRSVSWYQQTPGQGLQFLFEYFSETQRNKGNFPGRFSGRQFSNSRSEMNVSTLELGDSALYLCASSPGTGTGEQYFGPGTRLLVL.

This clone showed up just a few times. The V and J genes are TRBV4-1 and TRBJ1-4, with no clear D. Trimming shortened V by 0 bases and J by 3 bases, and 8 bases separated the two germline ends. Germline V gene sequence: CDR1 MGHRA, CDR2 YSYEKL. This CDR3 has 15 amino acids. The CDR3 loop is CASSQDSVPNEKLFF. Here the CDR3 DNA reads TGCGCCAGCAGCCAAGACAGCGTCCCTAATGAAAAACTGTTTTTT.

The rearrangement links TRBV2 to TRBJ1-3; 7 positions agree with TRBD1. This CDR3 has 14 amino acids. Germline CDR1 SNHLY, CDR2 FYNNEI. Trimming removed 1 base from V and 7 bases from J; junction bases left unmatched: 4. The CDR3 DNA sequence: TGTGCCAGCAGTGAAGGTGGGGGACAGAACACCATATATTTT. Residues: CASSEGGGQNTIYF.

The chain employs TRBV19 and TRBJ1-5; 7 bases agree with TRBD1. Germline V gives CDR1 LNHDA, CDR2 SQIVND (reference sequence). With 4 bases clipped from V and 3 bases from J, the junction kept 9 bases outside the gene matches. The CDR3 loop spans 16 amino acids. The CDR3 DNA follows: TGTGCCAGTAGTACATCCGGGACAGCTAACAATCAGCCCCAGCATTTT. Translated: CASSTSGTANNQPQHF.

The chain links TRBV6-5 to TRBJ1-1, with TRBD1 identical over 8 bases. The length of the CDR3 is 16 residues. The V gene's germline CDR1 is MNHEY and CDR2 SVGAGI. With V trimmed by 3 bases and J by 7 bases, 13 bases remained unmatched. As DNA, the CDR3 is TGTGCCAGCAGTTATTCTTCAGGACAGGGAGGTTTTGAAGCTTTCTTT. Its translation is CASSYSSGQGGFEAFF.